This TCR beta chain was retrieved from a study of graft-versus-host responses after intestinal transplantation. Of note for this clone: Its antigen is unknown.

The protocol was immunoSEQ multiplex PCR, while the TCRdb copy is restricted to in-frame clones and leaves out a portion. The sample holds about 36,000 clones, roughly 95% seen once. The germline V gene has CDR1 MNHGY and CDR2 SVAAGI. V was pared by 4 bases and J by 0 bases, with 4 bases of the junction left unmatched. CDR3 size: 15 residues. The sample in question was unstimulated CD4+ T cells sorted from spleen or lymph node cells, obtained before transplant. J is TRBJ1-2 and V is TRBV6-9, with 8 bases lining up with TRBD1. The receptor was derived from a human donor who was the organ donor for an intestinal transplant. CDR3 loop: CASSSTGGANYGYTF. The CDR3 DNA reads TGTGCCAGCAGTTCCACAGGGGGAGCTAACTATGGCTACACCTTC.